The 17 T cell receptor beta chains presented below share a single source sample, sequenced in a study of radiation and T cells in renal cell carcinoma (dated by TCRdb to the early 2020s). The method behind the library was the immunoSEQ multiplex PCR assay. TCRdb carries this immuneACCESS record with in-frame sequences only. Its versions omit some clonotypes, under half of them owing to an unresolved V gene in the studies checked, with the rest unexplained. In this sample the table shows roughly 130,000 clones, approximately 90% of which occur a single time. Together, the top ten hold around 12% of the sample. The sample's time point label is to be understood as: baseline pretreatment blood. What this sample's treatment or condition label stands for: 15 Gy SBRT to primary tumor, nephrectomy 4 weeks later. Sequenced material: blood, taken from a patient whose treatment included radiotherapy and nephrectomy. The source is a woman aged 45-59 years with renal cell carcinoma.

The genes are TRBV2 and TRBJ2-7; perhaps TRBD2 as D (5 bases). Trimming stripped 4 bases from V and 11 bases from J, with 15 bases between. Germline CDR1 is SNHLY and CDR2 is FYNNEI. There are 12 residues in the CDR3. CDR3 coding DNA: TGTGCCAGCAGTGGGATCGAGGGTAGGGAGTACTTC. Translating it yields CASSGIEGREYF.

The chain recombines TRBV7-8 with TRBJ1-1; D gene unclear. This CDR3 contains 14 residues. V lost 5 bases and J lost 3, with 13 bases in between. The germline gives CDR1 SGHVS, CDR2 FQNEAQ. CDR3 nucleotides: TGTGCCAGCAGCCTCCAAAACTCTTACACTGAAGCTTTCTTT. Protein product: CASSLQNSYTEAFF.

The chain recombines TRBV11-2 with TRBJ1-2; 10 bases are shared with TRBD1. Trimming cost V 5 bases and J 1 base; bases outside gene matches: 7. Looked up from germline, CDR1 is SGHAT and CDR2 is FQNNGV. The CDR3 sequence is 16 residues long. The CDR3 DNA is TGTGCCAGCAGCCCGACGGGACAGGGGCTTAACTATGGCTACACCTTC. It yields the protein CASSPTGQGLNYGYTF.

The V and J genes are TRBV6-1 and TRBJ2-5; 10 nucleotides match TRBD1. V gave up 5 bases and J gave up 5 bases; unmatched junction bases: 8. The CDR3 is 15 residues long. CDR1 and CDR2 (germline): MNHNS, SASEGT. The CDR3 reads CASSLDRGFSETQYF. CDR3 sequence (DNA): TGTGCCAGCAGTTTGGACAGGGGGTTTTCGGAGACCCAGTACTTC.

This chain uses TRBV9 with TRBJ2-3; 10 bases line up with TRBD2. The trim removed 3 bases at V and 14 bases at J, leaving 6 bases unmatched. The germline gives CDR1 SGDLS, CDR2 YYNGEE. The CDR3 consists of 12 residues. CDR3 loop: CASSAIAGGAYF. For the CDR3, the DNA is TGTGCCAGCAGCGCTATAGCGGGGGGAGCGTATTTT. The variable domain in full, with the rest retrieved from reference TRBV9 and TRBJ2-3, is DSGVTQTPKHLITATGQRVTLRCSPRSGDLSVYWYQQSLDQGLQFLIQYYNGEERAKGNILERFSAQQFPDLHSELNLSSLELGDSALYFCASSAIAGGAYFGPGTRLTVL.

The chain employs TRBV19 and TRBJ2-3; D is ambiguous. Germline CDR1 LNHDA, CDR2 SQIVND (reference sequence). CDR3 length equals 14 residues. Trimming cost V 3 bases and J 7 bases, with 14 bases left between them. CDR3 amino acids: CASSMELGLNTQYF. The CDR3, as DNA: TGTGCCAGTAGTATGGAGCTAGGGCTGAATACGCAGTATTTT.

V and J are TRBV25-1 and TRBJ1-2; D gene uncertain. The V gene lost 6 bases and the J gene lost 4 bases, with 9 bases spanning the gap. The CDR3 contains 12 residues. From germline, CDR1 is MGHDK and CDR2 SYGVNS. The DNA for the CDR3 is TGTGCCAGCAGGGGTAACGCCTATGGCTACACCTTC. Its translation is CASRGNAYGYTF.

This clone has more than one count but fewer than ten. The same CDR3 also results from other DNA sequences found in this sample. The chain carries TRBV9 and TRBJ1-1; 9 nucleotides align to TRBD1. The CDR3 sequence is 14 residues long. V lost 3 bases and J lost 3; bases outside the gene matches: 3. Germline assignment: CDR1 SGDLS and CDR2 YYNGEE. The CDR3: CASSGGQGDTEAFF. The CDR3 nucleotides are TGTGCCAGCAGCGGGGGACAGGGAGACACTGAAGCTTTCTTT.

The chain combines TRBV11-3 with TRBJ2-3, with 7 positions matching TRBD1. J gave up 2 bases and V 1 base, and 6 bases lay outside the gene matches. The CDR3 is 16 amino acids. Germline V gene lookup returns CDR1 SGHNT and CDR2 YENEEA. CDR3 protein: CASSLARGLNTDTQYF. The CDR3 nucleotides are TGTGCCAGCAGCTTAGCGAGGGGGCTGAACACAGATACGCAGTATTTT.

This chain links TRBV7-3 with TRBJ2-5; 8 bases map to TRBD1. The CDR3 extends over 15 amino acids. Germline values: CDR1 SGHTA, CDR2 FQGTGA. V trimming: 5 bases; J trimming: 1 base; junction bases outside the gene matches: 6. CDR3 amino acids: CASSINRGSQETQYF. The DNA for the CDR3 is TGTGCCAGCAGCATCAACAGGGGGAGCCAAGAGACCCAGTACTTC. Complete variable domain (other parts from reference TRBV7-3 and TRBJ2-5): GAGVSQTPSNKVTEKGKYVELRCDPISGHTALYWYRQSLGQGPEFLIYFQGTGAADDSGLPNDRFFAVRPEGSVSTLKIQRTERGDSAVYLCASSINRGSQETQYFGPGTRLLVL.

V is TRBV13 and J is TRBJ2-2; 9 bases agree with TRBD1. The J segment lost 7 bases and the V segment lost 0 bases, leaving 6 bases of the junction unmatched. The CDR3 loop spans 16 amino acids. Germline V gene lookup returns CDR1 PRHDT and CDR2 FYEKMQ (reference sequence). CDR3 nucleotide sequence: TGTGCCAGCAGCTTAGGGCTGGGACAGGGAGGCGGGGAGCTGTTTTTT. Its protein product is CASSLGLGQGGGELFF.

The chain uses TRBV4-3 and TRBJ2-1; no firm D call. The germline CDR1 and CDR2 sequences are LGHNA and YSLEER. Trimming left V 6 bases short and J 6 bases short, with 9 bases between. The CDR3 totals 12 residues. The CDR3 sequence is CASSLVSNEQFF. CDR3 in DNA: TGCGCCAGCAGTTTAGTGAGCAATGAGCAGTTCTTC.

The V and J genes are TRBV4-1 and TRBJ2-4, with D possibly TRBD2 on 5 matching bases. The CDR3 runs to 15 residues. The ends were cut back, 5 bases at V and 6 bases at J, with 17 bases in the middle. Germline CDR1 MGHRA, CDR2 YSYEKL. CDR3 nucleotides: TGCGCCAGCAGCTACTCGCCCGGGGTTACAAACATTCAGTACTTC. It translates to CASSYSPGVTNIQYF.

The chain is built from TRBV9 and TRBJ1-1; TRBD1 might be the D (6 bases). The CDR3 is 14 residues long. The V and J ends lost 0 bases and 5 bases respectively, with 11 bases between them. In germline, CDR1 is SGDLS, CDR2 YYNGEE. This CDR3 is CASSVEGGLTEAFF. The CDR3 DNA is TGTGCCAGCAGCGTAGAAGGGGGATTGACTGAAGCTTTCTTT.

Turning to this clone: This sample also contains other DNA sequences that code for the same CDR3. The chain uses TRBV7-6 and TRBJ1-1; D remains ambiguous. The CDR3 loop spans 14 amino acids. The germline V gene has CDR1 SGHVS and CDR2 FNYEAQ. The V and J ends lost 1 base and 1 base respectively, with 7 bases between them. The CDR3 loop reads CASSLVPGNTEAFF. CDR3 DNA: TGTGCCAGCAGCTTAGTCCCAGGGAACACTGAAGCTTTCTTT.

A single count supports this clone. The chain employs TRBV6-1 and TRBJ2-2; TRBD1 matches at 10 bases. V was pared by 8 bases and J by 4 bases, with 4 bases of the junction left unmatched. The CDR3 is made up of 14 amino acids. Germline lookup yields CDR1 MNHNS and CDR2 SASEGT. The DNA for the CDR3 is TGTGCCAGCGGTTGGACAGGGGGCACCGGGGAGCTGTTTTTT. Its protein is CASGWTGGTGELFF.

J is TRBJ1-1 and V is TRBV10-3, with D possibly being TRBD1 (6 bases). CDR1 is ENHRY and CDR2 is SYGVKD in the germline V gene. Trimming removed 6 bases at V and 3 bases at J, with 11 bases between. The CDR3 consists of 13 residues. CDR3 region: CAISPQGYTEAFF. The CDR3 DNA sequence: TGTGCCATCAGCCCTCAGGGGTACACTGAAGCTTTCTTT.